This record looks at one T cell receptor (beta chain) sequence and its context. These data are taken from a study of blood T cell repertoires in COVID-19. In germline, CDR1 is SGHNT, CDR2 YYREEE (reference sequence). With 6 bases clipped from V and 4 bases from J, the junction kept 4 bases outside the gene matches. CDR3 length: 14 residues. Here immunoSEQ multiplex PCR was the method, and the copy in TCRdb shows in-frame clones only, minus some. The table lists more than 300,000 clones, approximately 90% of them singletons. Sequencing was carried out using PBMCs or T cells enriched from blood (not recorded which). The genes are TRBV5-4 and TRBJ1-2; 12 positions agree with TRBD1. The receptor was isolated from a woman aged 18-35 years who had recovered from COVID-19. The CDR3 DNA sequence: TGTGCCAGCACTGGGACAGGGGGCGTCTATGGCTACACCTTC. It specifies CASTGTGGVYGYTF. The complete variable domain, with remaining parts taken from reference TRBV5-4 and TRBJ1-2, reads ETGVTQSPTHLIKTRGQQVTLRCSSQSGHNTVSWYQQALGQGPQFIFQYYREEENGRGNFPPRFSGLQFPNYSSELNVNALELDDSALYLCASTGTGGVYGYTFGSGTRLTVV.